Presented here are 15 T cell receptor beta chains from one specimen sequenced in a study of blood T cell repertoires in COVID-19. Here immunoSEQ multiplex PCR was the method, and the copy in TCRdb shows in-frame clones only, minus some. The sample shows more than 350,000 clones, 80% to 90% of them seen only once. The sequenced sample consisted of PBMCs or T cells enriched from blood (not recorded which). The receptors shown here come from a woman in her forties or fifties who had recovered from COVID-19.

The chain's CDR3 is CASSPTGGSSGNTIYF. CDR3 nucleotide sequence: TGTGCCAGCAGTCCCACAGGGGGGAGCTCTGGAAACACCATATATTTT. The genes are TRBV3-1 (or the pseudogene TRBV3-2) and TRBJ1-3, with TRBD1 matching 8 bases. Per the germline V gene, CDR1 is LGHDT and CDR2 is YNNKEL (reference sequence). This CDR3 has 16 residues. J was trimmed by 0 bases and V by 6 bases; bases with no gene match: 7.

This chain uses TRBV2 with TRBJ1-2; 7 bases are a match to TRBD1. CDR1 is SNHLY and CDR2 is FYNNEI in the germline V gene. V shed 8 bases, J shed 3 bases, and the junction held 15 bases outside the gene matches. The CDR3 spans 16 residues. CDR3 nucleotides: TGTGCCAGCCCGACCTCCCCCGGAACAGGGGACTATGGCTACACCTTC. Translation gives CASPTSPGTGDYGYTF.

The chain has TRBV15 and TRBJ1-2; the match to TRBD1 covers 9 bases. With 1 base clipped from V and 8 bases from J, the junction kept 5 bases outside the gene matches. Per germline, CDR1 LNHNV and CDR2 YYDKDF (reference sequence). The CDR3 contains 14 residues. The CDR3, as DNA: TGTGCCACCAGCAGAGGGGACAGGGACCACGGCTACACCTTC. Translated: CATSRGDRDHGYTF. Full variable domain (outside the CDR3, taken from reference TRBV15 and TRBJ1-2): DAMVIQNPRYQVTQFGKPVTLSCSQTLNHNVMYWYQQKSSQAPKLLFHYYDKDFNNEADTPDNFQSRRPNTSFCFLDIRSPGLGDTAMYLCATSRGDRDHGYTFGSGTRLTVV.

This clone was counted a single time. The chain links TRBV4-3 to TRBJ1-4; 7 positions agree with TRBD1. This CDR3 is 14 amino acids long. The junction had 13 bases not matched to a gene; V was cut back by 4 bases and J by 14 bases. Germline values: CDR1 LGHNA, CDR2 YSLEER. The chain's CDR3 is CASSLSGLEGGLFF. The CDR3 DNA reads TGCGCCAGCAGCCTCTCCGGGCTCGAAGGGGGCCTGTTTTTT.

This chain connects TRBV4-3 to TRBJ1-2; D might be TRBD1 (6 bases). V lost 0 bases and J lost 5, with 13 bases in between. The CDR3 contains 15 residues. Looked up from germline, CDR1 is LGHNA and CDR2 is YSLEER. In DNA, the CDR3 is TGCGCCAGCAGCCAAGAACTTACAGGGTCTTATGGCTACACCTTC. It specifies CASSQELTGSYGYTF.

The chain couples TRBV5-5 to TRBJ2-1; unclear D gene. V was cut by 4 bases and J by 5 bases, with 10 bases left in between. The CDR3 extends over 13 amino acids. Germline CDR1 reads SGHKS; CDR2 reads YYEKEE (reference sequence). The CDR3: CASSVDWNNEQFF. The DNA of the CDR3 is TGTGCCAGCAGCGTTGACTGGAACAATGAGCAGTTCTTC. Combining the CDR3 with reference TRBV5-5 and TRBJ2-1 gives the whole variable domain DAGVTQSPTHLIKTRGQQVTLRCSPISGHKSVSWYQQVLGQGPQFIFQYYEKEERGRGNFPDRFSARQFPNYSSELNVNALLLGDSALYLCASSVDWNNEQFFGPGTRLTVL.

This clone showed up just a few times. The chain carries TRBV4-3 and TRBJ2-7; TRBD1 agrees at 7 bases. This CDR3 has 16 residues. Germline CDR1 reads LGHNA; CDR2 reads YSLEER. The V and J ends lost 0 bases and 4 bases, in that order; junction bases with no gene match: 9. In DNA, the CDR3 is TGCGCCAGCAGCCAAGATGTAGACAGGGAGAGATACGAGCAGTACTTC. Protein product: CASSQDVDRERYEQYF.

CDR3 nucleotides: TGTGCCAGCAGCCGGGCGGGGGGAAAACTGTTTTTT. Its translation is CASSRAGGKLFF. The chain links TRBV12-3 or TRBV12-4 to TRBJ1-4; tentative D call: TRBD1 (5 bases). The CDR3 extends over 12 amino acids. Between the trimmed V and J ends, which lost 6 bases and 10 bases, there was a span of 12 bases.

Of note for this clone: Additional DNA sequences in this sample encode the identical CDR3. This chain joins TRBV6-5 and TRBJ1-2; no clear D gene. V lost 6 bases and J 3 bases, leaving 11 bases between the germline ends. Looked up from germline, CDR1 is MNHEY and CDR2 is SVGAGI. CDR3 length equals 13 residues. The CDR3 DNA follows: TGTGCCAGCAGAACCGGGGTGGACTATGGCTACACCTTC. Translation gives CASRTGVDYGYTF.

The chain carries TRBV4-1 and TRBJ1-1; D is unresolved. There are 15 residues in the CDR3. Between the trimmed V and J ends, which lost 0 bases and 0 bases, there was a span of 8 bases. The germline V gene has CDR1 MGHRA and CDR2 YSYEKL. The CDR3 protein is CASSQERTVNTEAFF. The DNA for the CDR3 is TGCGCCAGCAGCCAAGAAAGGACTGTGAACACTGAAGCTTTCTTT.

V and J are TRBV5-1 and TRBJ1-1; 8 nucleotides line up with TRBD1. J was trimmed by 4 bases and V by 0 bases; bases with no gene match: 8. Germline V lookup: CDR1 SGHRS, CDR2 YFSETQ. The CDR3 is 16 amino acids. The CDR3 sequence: CASSLAGGGEGTEAFF. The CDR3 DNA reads TGCGCCAGCAGCTTGGCAGGGGGCGGTGAAGGCACTGAAGCTTTCTTT.

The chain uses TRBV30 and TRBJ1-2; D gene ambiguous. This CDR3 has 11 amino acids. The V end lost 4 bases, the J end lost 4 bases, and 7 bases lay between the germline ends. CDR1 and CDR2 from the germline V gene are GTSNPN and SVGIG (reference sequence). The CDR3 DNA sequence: TGTGCCTGGACCCTCGGCTATGGCTACACCTTC. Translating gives CAWTLGYGYTF.

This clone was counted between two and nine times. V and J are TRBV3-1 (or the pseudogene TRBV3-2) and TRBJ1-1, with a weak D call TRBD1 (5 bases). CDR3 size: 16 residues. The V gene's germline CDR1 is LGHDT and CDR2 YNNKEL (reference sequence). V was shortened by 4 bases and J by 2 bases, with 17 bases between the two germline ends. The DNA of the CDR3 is TGTGCCAGCAGCCTCGACGACAGAACTTATAACACTGAAGCTTTCTTT. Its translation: CASSLDDRTYNTEAFF.

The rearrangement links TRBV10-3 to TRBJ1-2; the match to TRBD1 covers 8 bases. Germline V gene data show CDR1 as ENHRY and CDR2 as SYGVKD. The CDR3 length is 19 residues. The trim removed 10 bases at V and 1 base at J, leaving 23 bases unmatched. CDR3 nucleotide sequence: TGTGCCACCAGGGGCACACCGGGACAGGAGGATCGCTATAACTATGGCTACACCTTC. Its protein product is CATRGTPGQEDRYNYGYTF.

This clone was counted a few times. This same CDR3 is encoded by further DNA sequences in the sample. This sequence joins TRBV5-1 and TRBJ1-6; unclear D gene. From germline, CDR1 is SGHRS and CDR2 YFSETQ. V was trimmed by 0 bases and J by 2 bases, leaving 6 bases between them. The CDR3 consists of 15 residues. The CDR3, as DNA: TGCGCCAGCAGCTTGGGGGAGGCCTATAATTCACCCCTCCACTTT. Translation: CASSLGEAYNSPLHF.